Listed here are 10 T cell receptor beta chains from one sample, sequenced in a study of cytomegalovirus exposure and HLA in healthy donors. PCR involved 60 Vbeta and 13 Jbeta primers. The repertoire was sequenced with immunoSEQ multiplex PCR; TCRdb's copy has only in-frame clones and lacks some. The table records approximately 130,000 clones, 75% to 85% of them present only once. The specimen was PBMCs. The source of these receptors is a man over 45 in good health and CMV-seronegative.

This chain links TRBV2 with TRBJ1-1; D is unresolved. The CDR3 is 13 amino acids. CDR1 and CDR2 (germline): SNHLY, FYNNEI. Trimming removed 7 bases at V and 0 bases at J, with 9 bases between. CDR3 DNA sequence: TGTGCCAGCAAAAGACTGTTGAACACTGAAGCTTTCTTT. This gives the protein CASKRLLNTEAFF.

V usage is TRBV5-1 and J usage is TRBJ1-1; TRBD1 matches at 11 bases. Germline CDR1 and CDR2: SGHRS and YFSETQ. Unmatched junction bases numbered 6, after V lost 3 bases and J lost 5 bases. The CDR3 is 15 residues long. The CDR3 nucleotides are TGCGCCAGCAGCTACACCGGGACAGGGGGGACTGAAGCTTTCTTT. Translation gives CASSYTGTGGTEAFF.

The chain combines TRBV29-1 with TRBJ1-2, with a weak D call TRBD1 (5 bases). The CDR3 is 12 amino acids. Germline values: CDR1 SQVTM, CDR2 ANQGSEA. V shed 7 bases and J shed 8 bases, with 17 bases lying between them. CDR3 nucleotides: TGCAGCGCCCAGAGGGGACTCGCGGGCTACACCTTC. Amino acid sequence: CSAQRGLAGYTF.

This chain connects TRBV4-3 to TRBJ1-1; 9 bases agree with TRBD1. This CDR3 has 15 amino acids. Germline V gene sequence: CDR1 LGHNA, CDR2 YSLEER. V was pared by 3 bases and J by 3 bases, with 5 bases of the junction left unmatched. CDR3 coding DNA: TGCGCCAGCAGCCAGGACAGGGGACGGGACACTGAAGCTTTCTTT. This encodes CASSQDRGRDTEAFF.

The chain uses TRBV5-1 and TRBJ2-3, with D possibly matching TRBD1 (6 bases). V shed 3 bases and J shed 0 bases, with 11 bases lying between them. Per germline, CDR1 SGHRS and CDR2 YFSETQ. The CDR3 loop spans 15 amino acids. CDR3 DNA: TGCGCCAGCAGCTCTAGGACAGATAGCACAGATACGCAGTATTTT. Translation gives CASSSRTDSTDTQYF.

V gene TRBV2 combines with J gene TRBJ1-6; weak D call: TRBD1 (5 bases). This CDR3 comprises 16 residues. Germline loops: CDR1 SNHLY, CDR2 FYNNEI. Trimming cost V 5 bases and J 7 bases, with 18 bases left between them. The CDR3 DNA reads TGTGCCAGCAGTCCGACAGTTTTTAACGCCAATTCACCCCTCCACTTT. Translation: CASSPTVFNANSPLHF.

The chain combines TRBV5-6 with TRBJ2-1, with 8 bases matching TRBD1. J gave up 6 bases and V 4 bases, and 3 bases lay outside the gene matches. This CDR3 comprises 13 residues. From germline, CDR1 is SGHDT and CDR2 YYEEEE. The CDR3 loop reads CASSRGQANEQFF. The CDR3, as DNA: TGTGCCAGCAGCCGGGGACAGGCCAATGAGCAGTTCTTC.

The chain uses TRBV9 and TRBJ1-5; no reliable D call. The germline gives CDR1 SGDLS, CDR2 YYNGEE. This CDR3 has 16 amino acids. Trimming took off 2 bases at V and 5 bases at J, with 17 bases between the two ends. For the CDR3, the DNA is TGTGCCAGCAGCGTGCGGGGAAAGAAAACAGATCAGCCCCAGCATTTT. Residues: CASSVRGKKTDQPQHF.

This chain joins TRBV10-2 and TRBJ1-2; D unresolved. This CDR3 has 13 amino acids. V lost 3 bases, J lost 4 bases, and 9 bases lay in between. Germline V CDR1 and CDR2: WSHSY, SAAADI. CDR3 amino acids: CASSDSSSYGYTF. CDR3 nucleotide sequence: TGCGCCAGCAGTGATTCCAGTTCCTATGGCTACACCTTC.

The chain has TRBV29-1 and TRBJ1-1; 9 bases are shared with TRBD1. V lost 4 bases to trimming and J lost 5 bases; unmatched junction nucleotides: 5. Germline values: CDR1 SQVTM, CDR2 ANQGSEA. CDR3 length: 13 amino acids. CDR3 sequence reads: CSVVGTGRTEAFF. CDR3 sequence (DNA): TGCAGCGTTGTGGGGACAGGGAGAACTGAAGCTTTCTTT.